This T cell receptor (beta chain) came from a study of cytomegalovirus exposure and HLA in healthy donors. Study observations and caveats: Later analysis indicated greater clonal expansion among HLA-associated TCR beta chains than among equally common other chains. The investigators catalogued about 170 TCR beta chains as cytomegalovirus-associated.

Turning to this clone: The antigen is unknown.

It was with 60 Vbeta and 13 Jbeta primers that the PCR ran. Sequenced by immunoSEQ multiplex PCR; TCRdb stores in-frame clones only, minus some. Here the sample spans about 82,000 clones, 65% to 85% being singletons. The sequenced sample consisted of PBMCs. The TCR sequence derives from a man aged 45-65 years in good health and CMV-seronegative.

The CDR3 reads CASSIVTGGVSYGYTF. CDR3 in DNA: TGTGCCAGTAGTATAGTAACAGGGGGGGTATCCTATGGCTACACCTTC. The chain uses TRBV19 and TRBJ1-2; 8 nucleotides agree with TRBD1. V dropped 1 base and J dropped 4; count of bases not matched to a gene: 8. The CDR3 is 16 amino acids. Looked up from germline, CDR1 is LNHDA and CDR2 is SQIVND (reference sequence).